The 2 T cell receptor beta chains reported below all come from one sample, sequenced in a study of regulatory T cells in long-lasting Graves disease. The time point is: newly diagnosed GD, antithyroid drugs for less than 3 months. Researchers made the TCR library from RNA that was extracted from PBMCs. With iRepertoire HTBI primers and Arm-PCR of CDR3 regions, TCR beta libraries were built. Each CDR3 protein is one row after TCRdb ran MiXCR on the multiplex PCR reads. This sample carries about 620,000 distinct CDR3 sequences, about 15% of them seen once, and the ten largest clones take around a sixth. The same data also contributed to another study, on T cells in Graves' hyperthyroidism and ophthalmopathy.

Sample: peripheral blood mononuclear cells (PBMCs), taken at new diagnosis, from a patient treated with antithyroid drugs. The receptors here all came from a woman in her 30s with Graves disease.

This clonotype occurred many times. V gene TRBV28 combines with J gene TRBJ1-5, with D perhaps matching TRBD1 (6 bases). Germline V lookup: CDR1 MDHEN, CDR2 SYDVKM. This CDR3 comprises 13 residues. Trimming stripped 4 bases from V and 11 bases from J, with 15 bases between. In DNA, the CDR3 is TGTGCCAGCAGTTGGGGGCAAAGGTGGGCCCAGCATTTT. It encodes CASSWGQRWAQHF.

A word on this clonotype: Since a far larger clone is one base different, this is likely a read error. The chain employs TRBV6-2 or TRBV6-3 and TRBJ1-2, with 8 bases lining up with TRBD1. CDR3 size: 13 residues. CDR1 and CDR2 (germline): MNHEY, SVGEGT. Trimming cost V 6 bases and J 8 bases; bases outside gene matches: 8. The DNA for the CDR3 is TGTGCCAGCAGAAGACAGGGGATGGAAGGCTACACCTTC. It is translated as CASRRQGMEGYTF.